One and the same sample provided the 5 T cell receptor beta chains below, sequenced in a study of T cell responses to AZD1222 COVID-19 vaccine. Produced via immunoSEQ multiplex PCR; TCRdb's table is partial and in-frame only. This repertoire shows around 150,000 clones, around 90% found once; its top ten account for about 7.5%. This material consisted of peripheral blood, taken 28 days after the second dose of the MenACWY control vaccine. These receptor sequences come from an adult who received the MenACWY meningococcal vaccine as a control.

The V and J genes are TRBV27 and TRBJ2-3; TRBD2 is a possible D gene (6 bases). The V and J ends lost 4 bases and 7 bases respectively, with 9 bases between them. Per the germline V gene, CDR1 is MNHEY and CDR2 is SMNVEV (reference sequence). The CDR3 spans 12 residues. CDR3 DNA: TGTGCCAGCAGTTCAGGAGGGAATACGCAGTATTTT. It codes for CASSSGGNTQYF.

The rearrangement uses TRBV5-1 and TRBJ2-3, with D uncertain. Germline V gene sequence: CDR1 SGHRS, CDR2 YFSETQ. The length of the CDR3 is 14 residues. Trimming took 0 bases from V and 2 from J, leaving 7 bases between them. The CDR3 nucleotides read TGCGCCAGCAGCTTGGGGTCCCACACAGATACGCAGTATTTT. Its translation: CASSLGSHTDTQYF.

The CDR3 sequence: CASSDLGARSYNEQFF. CDR3 sequence (DNA): TGTGCCAGCAGTGACTTGGGGGCTCGATCCTACAATGAGCAGTTCTTC. The chain combines TRBV2 with TRBJ2-1; a possible D gene is TRBD1 (6 bases). The V gene's germline CDR1 is SNHLY and CDR2 FYNNEI. The CDR3 is 16 amino acids. V lost 3 bases and J 1 base, leaving 13 bases between the germline ends.

The CDR3 loop reads CASSLTQRNQPQHF. CDR3 sequence (DNA): TGTGCCAGCAGTTTAACACAGCGCAATCAGCCCCAGCATTTT. This sequence joins TRBV28 and TRBJ1-5; D remains unclear. CDR1 and CDR2 from the germline V gene are MDHEN and SYDVKM. CDR3 size: 14 residues. V dropped 2 bases and J dropped 2 bases, with 7 bases sitting between them.

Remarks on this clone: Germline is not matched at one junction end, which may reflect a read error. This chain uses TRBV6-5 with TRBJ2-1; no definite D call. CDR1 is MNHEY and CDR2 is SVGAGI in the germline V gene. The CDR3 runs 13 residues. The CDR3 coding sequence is TGTGCCAGCAGTGACTCTGCCCTGGGTGAGCAGTTCTTC. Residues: CASSDSALGEQFF.